Shown below are 30 T cell receptor beta chains from a single sample sequenced in a study of shared clonotypes between healthy human individuals. Clones were sequenced by immunoSEQ multiplex PCR, and TCRdb holds only the in-frame ones, with some missing. This sample has 2 million or so clones, with about 94% found just once. Terminally differentiated effector memory CD45RA+ cells were left out of the naive CD8 fraction, which was CD45RO-negative and positively selected for CCR7. Material for sequencing was naive CD8+ T cells sorted from blood. These receptors were collected from a man between 18 and 35 years old in good health.

A note on this clone: Other DNA sequences in the sample encode the same CDR3. The gene calls are TRBV9 and TRBJ2-1, with D possibly TRBD2 on 5 matching bases. CDR1 and CDR2 (germline): SGDLS, YYNGEE. V lost 0 bases, J lost 1 base, and 11 bases lay in between. The CDR3 runs to 16 residues. Here the CDR3 reads CASSVGRGLSYNEQFF. CDR3 DNA: TGTGCCAGCAGCGTAGGACGGGGATTATCCTACAATGAGCAGTTCTTC. The whole variable domain, filled in from reference TRBV9 and TRBJ2-1, reads DSGVTQTPKHLITATGQRVTLRCSPRSGDLSVYWYQQSLDQGLQFLIQYYNGEERAKGNILERFSAQQFPDLHSELNLSSLELGDSALYFCASSVGRGLSYNEQFFGPGTRLTVL.

The chain joins TRBV28 to TRBJ1-6, with 7 bases that match TRBD1. The CDR3 extends over 16 amino acids. Germline assignment: CDR1 MDHEN and CDR2 SYDVKM. V trimming: 2 bases; J trimming: 10 bases; junction bases outside the gene matches: 11. The CDR3 sequence: CASSLPVTGIGSPLHF. CDR3 in DNA: TGTGCCAGCAGTTTACCAGTGACAGGGATAGGATCACCCCTCCACTTT.

This clone was counted a single time. The chain joins TRBV30 to TRBJ2-5; D unresolved. Deletions cut 2 bases from V and 2 bases from J, with 6 bases between. Germline CDR1 and CDR2: GTSNPN and SVGIG (reference sequence). The CDR3 is 12 residues long. CDR3 nucleotides: TGTGCCTGGAGTTCAAATCAAGAGACCCAGTACTTC. Residues: CAWSSNQETQYF.

The chain couples TRBV9 to TRBJ1-1; maybe TRBD1 (5 bases). Trimming took off 0 bases at V and 0 bases at J, with 9 bases between the two ends. This CDR3 has 15 amino acids. The germline CDR1 and CDR2 sequences are SGDLS and YYNGEE. Here the CDR3 reads CASSVGGIMNTEAFF. For the CDR3, the DNA is TGTGCCAGCAGCGTAGGGGGGATTATGAACACTGAAGCTTTCTTT.

The sample holds one count of this clone. V is TRBV27 and J is TRBJ2-1; D tentatively reads TRBD1 or TRBD2 (5 bases each). This CDR3 has 17 residues. Per germline, CDR1 MNHEY and CDR2 SMNVEV (reference sequence). Trimming cost V 3 bases and J 1 base, with 16 bases left between them. CDR3 bases: TGTGCCAGCAGTTTGGGGACCGCCTACACGTCCTACAATGAGCAGTTCTTC. Its translation: CASSLGTAYTSYNEQFF.

This chain joins TRBV9 and TRBJ1-2; 9 bases match TRBD1. This CDR3 spans 12 amino acids. The junction had 2 bases not matched to a gene; V was cut back by 3 bases and J by 8 bases. Germline V gene data show CDR1 as SGDLS and CDR2 as YYNGEE. In nucleotides, the CDR3 is TGTGCCAGCAGCGGGACAGGGGAGGGCTACACCTTC. It translates to CASSGTGEGYTF.

The CDR3 DNA follows: TGCGCCAGCAGCCAAGCCATACCGAACACCGGGGAGCTGTTTTTT. Its translation: CASSQAIPNTGELFF. The V gene is TRBV4-3, the J gene TRBJ2-2; no definite D call. The length of the CDR3 is 15 residues. The germline gives CDR1 LGHNA, CDR2 YSLEER. With 1 base removed from V and 0 bases from J, the gap between germline ends came to 6 bases.

The rearrangement links TRBV5-1 to TRBJ1-1; 8 bases map to TRBD1. The V segment lost 3 bases and the J segment 1 base; nucleotides outside the gene matches: 5. The CDR3 has 15 residues. Germline CDR1 and CDR2: SGHRS and YFSETQ. The CDR3 DNA reads as TGCGCCAGCAGCTATCGACAGGGGTGGAACACTGAAGCTTTCTTT. This gives the protein CASSYRQGWNTEAFF. The full variable domain, in which reference TRBV5-1 and TRBJ1-1 provide the parts outside the CDR3, is KAGVTQTPRYLIKTRGQQVTLSCSPISGHRSVSWYQQTPGQGLQFLFEYFSETQRNKGNFPGRFSGRQFSNSRSEMNVSTLELGDSALYLCASSYRQGWNTEAFFGQGTRLTVV.

The chain recombines TRBV11-2 with TRBJ1-1; a possible D gene is TRBD1 (5 bases). Germline V lookup: CDR1 SGHAT, CDR2 FQNNGV. The CDR3 consists of 14 residues. Trimming took off 2 bases at V and 3 bases at J, with 10 bases between the two ends. DNA for the CDR3: TGTGCCAGCAGCTTATATTCAGGGTACACTGAAGCTTTCTTT. Protein product: CASSLYSGYTEAFF.

The chain recombines TRBV27 with TRBJ2-6; D may match TRBD1 or TRBD2 (5 bases each). The CDR3 consists of 20 residues. V lost 4 bases and J lost 0, with 22 bases in between. The germline V gene has CDR1 MNHEY and CDR2 SMNVEV (reference sequence). CDR3: CASSSPRDPFRGSGANVLTF. CDR3 bases: TGTGCCAGCAGTTCCCCCCGGGACCCCTTTCGGGGCTCTGGGGCCAACGTCCTGACTTTC. The full variable domain, with the rest looked up from reference TRBV27 and TRBJ2-6, is EAQVTQNPRYLITVTGKKLTVTCSQNMNHEYMSWYRQDPGLGLRQIYYSMNVEVTDKGDVPEGYKVSRKEKRNFPLILESPSPNQTSLYFCASSSPRDPFRGSGANVLTFGAGSRLTVL.

The rearrangement joins TRBV11-3 to TRBJ2-5; 7 positions agree with TRBD1. This CDR3 is 16 amino acids long. Germline CDR1 is SGHNT and CDR2 is YENEEA. The V gene end was trimmed by 4 bases and the J gene end by 2 bases; junction bases not matched to a gene: 10. CDR3 residues: CASSSYNGTEQETQYF. DNA for the CDR3: TGTGCCAGCAGCTCGTACAATGGGACAGAACAAGAGACCCAGTACTTC.

This chain uses TRBV14 with TRBJ2-2, with TRBD2 identical over 9 bases. The V segment lost 2 bases and the J segment 6 bases; nucleotides outside the gene matches: 10. Looked up from germline, CDR1 is SGHDN and CDR2 is FVKESK. CDR3 length: 17 amino acids. The CDR3 protein is CASSQPRGLAPAGELFF. CDR3 nucleotides: TGTGCCAGCAGCCAACCTAGGGGACTAGCTCCGGCCGGGGAGCTGTTTTTT.

This sequence joins TRBV5-1 and TRBJ1-2; D perhaps matches TRBD1 (5 bases). The CDR3 sequence is 16 residues long. Germline V gene data show CDR1 as SGHRS and CDR2 as YFSETQ. Trimming took 2 bases from V and 5 from J, leaving 19 bases between them. This chain's CDR3 is CASSLSPEGHAYGYTF. CDR3 bases: TGCGCCAGCAGCTTAAGTCCCGAGGGGCACGCGTATGGCTACACCTTC. Based on the CDR3 plus reference TRBV5-1 and TRBJ1-2, the full variable domain is KAGVTQTPRYLIKTRGQQVTLSCSPISGHRSVSWYQQTPGQGLQFLFEYFSETQRNKGNFPGRFSGRQFSNSRSEMNVSTLELGDSALYLCASSLSPEGHAYGYTFGSGTRLTVV.

The V call is TRBV4-1, the J call TRBJ1-2; no firm D call. This CDR3 has 13 residues. Trimming stripped 2 bases from V and 8 bases from J, with 12 bases between. Germline assignment: CDR1 MGHRA and CDR2 YSYEKL. The CDR3 loop reads CASSQKDGGGYTF. The CDR3 bases are TGCGCCAGCAGCCAAAAAGATGGTGGGGGCTACACCTTC.

About this clone itself: At the DNA level, this CDR3 is encoded by other sequences in the same sample as well. The chain links TRBV11-3 to TRBJ2-2, with TRBD1 matching 8 bases. Unmatched junction bases numbered 3, after V lost 4 bases and J lost 2 bases. The CDR3 covers 15 residues. CDR1 and CDR2 from the germline V gene are SGHNT and YENEEA. The CDR3 spells CASSSDRGNTGELFF. The CDR3 DNA follows: TGTGCCAGCAGCTCCGACAGGGGAAACACCGGGGAGCTGTTTTTT.

The chain has TRBV11-1 and TRBJ2-3; 8 positions agree with TRBD2. This CDR3 spans 16 amino acids. V dropped 0 bases and J dropped 0; count of bases not matched to a gene: 2. Germline V lookup: CDR1 SGHAT, CDR2 FQDESV (reference sequence). CDR3: CASSLARGASTDTQYF. The CDR3 nucleotides are TGTGCCAGCAGCTTAGCGCGGGGGGCAAGCACAGATACGCAGTATTTT.

This chain links TRBV5-6 with TRBJ1-1, with D unresolved. The CDR3 has 14 amino acids. With 2 bases removed from V and 7 bases from J, the gap between germline ends came to 15 bases. Germline loops: CDR1 SGHDT, CDR2 YYEEEE. CDR3 in DNA: TGTGCCAGCAGCTTAGGCAGCCCAACTCTTGAAGCTTTCTTT. Translation gives CASSLGSPTLEAFF.

The rearrangement joins TRBV27 to TRBJ2-7, with 8 bases identical to TRBD1. Germline lookup yields CDR1 MNHEY and CDR2 SMNVEV (reference sequence). The CDR3 is made up of 15 amino acids. The ends lost 11 bases at V and 6 bases at J; junction bases unmatched: 18. The CDR3 loop is CAASPSPRGLLEQYF. In DNA form, the CDR3 reads TGTGCCGCTTCCCCGTCCCCCAGGGGGCTACTCGAGCAGTACTTC.

The chain uses TRBV7-2 and TRBJ2-5, with D perhaps matching TRBD2 (5 bases). CDR3 size: 16 residues. Between the trimmed V and J ends, which lost 3 bases and 4 bases, there was a span of 18 bases. Germline CDR1 is SGHTA and CDR2 is FQGNSA. The CDR3: CASSFRIGLWGETQYF. The CDR3 DNA sequence: TGTGCCAGCAGCTTTAGGATTGGACTGTGGGGAGAGACCCAGTACTTC.

In regard to this clone: The sample contains more than one DNA sequence encoding this CDR3. The chain uses TRBV7-3 and TRBJ2-1; 10 bases agree with TRBD2. J lost 2 bases, V lost 2 bases, and 0 bases had no gene match. The CDR3 is made up of 15 amino acids. Germline V lookup: CDR1 SGHTA, CDR2 FQGTGA. The CDR3 here is CASSLLAGAYNEQFF. CDR3 DNA sequence: TGTGCCAGCAGCTTACTAGCGGGGGCCTACAATGAGCAGTTCTTC. Full variable domain (missing parts from reference TRBV7-3 and TRBJ2-1): GAGVSQTPSNKVTEKGKYVELRCDPISGHTALYWYRQSLGQGPEFLIYFQGTGAADDSGLPNDRFFAVRPEGSVSTLKIQRTERGDSAVYLCASSLLAGAYNEQFFGPGTRLTVL.

The CDR3 is CASSYGTGVPEQFF. The CDR3 DNA reads TGTGCCAGCAGTTACGGGACAGGGGTTCCTGAGCAGTTCTTC. This chain uses TRBV6-5 with TRBJ2-1; 10 bases align to TRBD1. This CDR3 is built from 14 residues. Trimming cost V 2 bases and J 9 bases; bases outside gene matches: 4. Germline lookup yields CDR1 MNHEY and CDR2 SVGAGI.

This rearrangement joins TRBV4-3 to TRBJ1-3; D is undetermined. The CDR3 spans 16 residues. V lost 0 bases and J 0 bases, leaving 9 bases between the germline ends. In germline, CDR1 is LGHNA, CDR2 YSLEER. The CDR3 spells CASSQDFTLSGNTIYF. Written as DNA, the CDR3 is TGCGCCAGCAGCCAAGATTTCACCCTCTCTGGAAACACCATATATTTT.

The V call is TRBV18, the J call TRBJ1-1, with D unclear. Trimming left V 3 bases short and J 2 bases short, with 7 bases between. The CDR3 is made up of 13 amino acids. Germline V lookup: CDR1 KGHSH, CDR2 LQKENI. The chain's CDR3 is CASSPDVNTEAFF. In DNA, the CDR3 is TGTGCCAGCTCACCGGACGTAAACACTGAAGCTTTCTTT.

This clone appeared once. This rearrangement joins TRBV5-6 to TRBJ2-7; D might be TRBD2 (6 bases). CDR3 length: 14 amino acids. V dropped 4 bases and J dropped 1 base, with 12 bases sitting between them. The germline V gene encodes CDR1 SGHDT and CDR2 YYEEEE. CDR3 amino acids: CASSAGLTSYEQYF. Here the CDR3 DNA reads TGTGCCAGCAGCGCGGGACTCACTTCCTACGAGCAGTACTTC.

The gene calls are TRBV28 and TRBJ2-3, with a weak D call TRBD2 (7 bases). V was clipped by 4 bases and J by 4 bases, with 18 bases between them. The CDR3 contains 16 residues. From germline, CDR1 is MDHEN and CDR2 SYDVKM. The CDR3 here is CASSSTLEGGADTQYF. The CDR3 DNA is TGTGCCAGCAGTTCGACCCTCGAGGGGGGGGCAGATACGCAGTATTTT.

The DNA for the CDR3 is TGTGCCAGCAGCGTCAAGGATACTAGCGGGACCTACGAGCAGTACTTC. Its protein product is CASSVKDTSGTYEQYF. This chain joins TRBV9 and TRBJ2-7; 10 bases match TRBD2. This CDR3 region has 16 residues. Losses at the gene ends were 2 bases for V and 2 bases for J; bases not matched to a gene: 7. Germline V gene lookup returns CDR1 SGDLS and CDR2 YYNGEE.

This clone occurred once. The chain is built from TRBV9 and TRBJ1-5; 9 nucleotides match TRBD1. CDR1 is SGDLS, CDR2 YYNGEE, per germline. Trimming removed 3 bases from V and 7 bases from J; junction bases left unmatched: 5. The CDR3 is made up of 14 amino acids. The CDR3 DNA is TGTGCCAGCAGCGCCCCGGGACAGGGACAGCCCCAGCATTTT. It codes for CASSAPGQGQPQHF.

About this clone itself: Within the sample, other DNA sequences also encode this same CDR3. The CDR3 sequence: CASSLVDGYEQYF. DNA of the CDR3: TGCGCCAGCAGCTTGGTGGACGGCTACGAGCAGTACTTC. The chain links TRBV5-1 to TRBJ2-7; no definite D call. Trimming shortened V by 0 bases and J by 3 bases, and 7 bases separated the two germline ends. CDR1 is SGHRS and CDR2 is YFSETQ in the germline V gene. This CDR3 has 13 amino acids.

The gene calls are TRBV27 and TRBJ2-7, with no clear D. This CDR3 comprises 13 residues. Germline V gene sequence: CDR1 MNHEY, CDR2 SMNVEV (reference sequence). Trimming took 3 bases from V and 2 from J, leaving 8 bases between them. The CDR3, as DNA: TGTGCCAGCAGTTTCGAGAGAGCCTACGAGCAGTACTTC. As protein: CASSFERAYEQYF.

CDR3 nucleotide sequence: TGTGCCTGGAGTCCTTGGACAGGGAACTACACCTTC. It codes for CAWSPWTGNYTF. The chain recombines TRBV30 with TRBJ1-2; the match to TRBD1 covers 8 bases. The CDR3 extends over 12 amino acids. Trimming took 2 bases from V and 10 from J; bases not matched to a gene: 6. Germline lookup yields CDR1 GTSNPN and CDR2 SVGIG (reference sequence). Complete variable domain (other parts from reference TRBV30 and TRBJ1-2): SQTIHQWPATLVQPVGSPLSLECTVEGTSNPNLYWYRQAAGRGLQLLFYSVGIGQISSEVPQNLSASRPQDRQFILSSKKLLLSDSGFYLCAWSPWTGNYTFGSGTRLTVV.